Listed below are T cell receptor beta chains from one sample, sequenced in a study of blood T cells in healthy people across ages. TCRdb reprocessed the 5' RACE reads via MiXCR and lists one record per CDR3 protein. Of around 1.7 million distinct CDR3 sequences listed, 28% were seen once; the top ten hold roughly 8%. The sequencing input was blood. The origin of the receptors is a woman under 40 in good health. Each CDR3 is given with its conserved first and last residue. The D gene is left open where the match is weak. The listing skips clone size in some rows; elsewhere it reads once, few, many or a size class.

d_call	v_call	j_call	clone_size	cdr3_aa	cdr3_nt
.	TRBV18	TRBJ2-7	.	CASSPTANYEQYF	TGTGCCAGCTCACCTACTGCCAATTACGAGCAGTACTTC
.	TRBV7-9	TRBJ2-5	.	CAGSQPKETQYF	TGTGCCGGCAGCCAACCTAAAGAGACCCAGTACTTC
.	TRBV27	TRBJ1-6	.	CASSRDKYNSPLHF	TGTGCCAGCAGTCGGGATAAATATAATTCACCCCTCCACTTT
.	TRBV5-1	TRBJ1-1	.	CASSSENRQNTEAFF	TGCGCCAGCAGCTCAGAAAATAGACAGAACACTGAAGCTTTCTTT
TRBD2	TRBV20-1	TRBJ2-1	many	CSAHIAGAYLNEQFF	TGCAGTGCTCATATAGCGGGGGCTTACCTCAATGAGCAGTTCTTC
.	TRBV7-3	TRBJ2-1	.	CASSPNTDGQFF	TGTGCCAGCAGCCCTAACACGGATGGGCAGTTCTTC
TRBD2	TRBV2	TRBJ2-5	few	CASTGDYNQETQYF	TGTGCCAGCACCGGGGACTACAATCAAGAGACCCAGTACTTC
TRBD1	TRBV7-9	TRBJ1-4	few	CASGTENEKLFF	TGTGCCAGCGGGACAGAAAATGAAAAACTGTTTTTT
.	TRBV5-6	TRBJ2-7	few	CASSSLGTTHYEQYF	TGTGCCAGCAGCTCCCTCGGGACCACACACTACGAGCAGTACTTC
TRBD1	TRBV7-2	TRBJ2-7	many	CASSLGTGLHEQYF	TGTGCCAGCAGCTTAGGGACAGGGCTGCACGAGCAGTACTTC
.	TRBV7-2	TRBJ2-3	.	CASSSPTVRGTDTQYF	TGTGCCAGCAGCTCCCCGACCGTCAGGGGCACAGATACGCAGTATTTT
.	TRBV7-3	TRBJ2-5	few	CASSLTSRDQETQYF	TGTGCCAGCAGCTTAACAAGCAGGGACCAAGAGACCCAGTACTTC
TRBD1	TRBV28	TRBJ1-1	.	CASSFTGQGKNRAFF	TGTGCCAGCAGTTTCACGGGACAGGGGAAGAATAGGGCTTTCTTT